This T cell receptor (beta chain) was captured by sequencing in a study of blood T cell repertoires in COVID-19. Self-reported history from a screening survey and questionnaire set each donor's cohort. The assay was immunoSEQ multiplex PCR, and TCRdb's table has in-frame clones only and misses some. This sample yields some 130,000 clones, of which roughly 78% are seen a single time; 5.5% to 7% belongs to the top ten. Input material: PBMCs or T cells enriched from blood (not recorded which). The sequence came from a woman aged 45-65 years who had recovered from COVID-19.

Written as DNA, the CDR3 is TGTGCCAGCAATCTAGCGGGGGCGAGCACAGATACGCAGTATTTT. Translated, it gives CASNLAGASTDTQYF. The genes are TRBV28 and TRBJ2-3; 10 bases align to TRBD2. The CDR3 is 15 residues long. The junction had 4 bases not matched to a gene; V was cut back by 7 bases and J by 0 bases. Germline V CDR1 and CDR2: MDHEN, SYDVKM.